This TCR beta chain came from a study of CD8 T cells in ankylosing spondylitis. V was pared by 5 bases and J by 0 bases, with 11 bases between. CDR1 is SQVTM and CDR2 is ANQGSEA in the germline V gene. CDR3 length: 14 amino acids. Notes on the study in general: Reported data indicate significant enrichment of disease-linked clones within matched ankylosing spondylitis synovial fluid. In synovial fluid and blood from reactive arthritis, some motif variants were previously reported. Ankylosing spondylitis blood seemed to carry a telltale TCR beta motif made of several highly homologous variants. Disease-linked clones were CD8+ and relatively rare in peripheral blood.

Using quantitative 5'-RACE with molecular barcodes, the authors made TCR beta libraries. TCRdb used MiXCR to reprocess the 5' RACE reads, holding one entry per CDR3 protein. The sample lists some 400,000 distinct CDR3 sequences, under 25% seen once, with about 16% in the top ten. At least ten counts were recorded for this clonotype. The antigen is not known. The chain employs TRBV29-1 and TRBJ2-1, with a tentative D call TRBD2 (5 bases). The TCR originated in a male donor with ankylosing spondylitis. The specimen was blood, either unsorted or a sorted T cell fraction (not recorded which). CDR3: CSVFLGSSYNEQFF. As DNA, the CDR3 is TGCAGCGTTTTTTTGGGGAGCTCCTACAATGAGCAGTTCTTC.